This T cell receptor beta chain stems from a study of T cells in Graves' hyperthyroidism and ophthalmopathy. Study-level findings and limits: Blood held most thyroid clonotypes expanded above 0.001 frequency. For ophthalmopathy, model prediction preceded onset by a median about six months.

V lost 2 bases, J lost 5 bases, and 8 bases stayed unmatched. Germline V lookup: CDR1 MNHEY, CDR2 SVGAGI. This CDR3 region has 17 residues. Graves' hyperthyroidism qualified as stable when ophthalmopathy did not progress within 18 months. Fresh 10 ml peripheral blood yielded PBMCs. What was amplified from RNA transcripts were TCR beta CDR3 regions. The HTBI primer set drove a first-round RT-PCR of the TCR CDR3. TCRdb called the multiplex PCR reads again in MiXCR, with one record for every CDR3 protein. The repertoire consists of about 400,000 distinct CDR3 sequences, with approximately 25% occurring once and the leading ten covering roughly 80%. This clonotype showed up just a few times. Antigen specificity is unknown.

This receptor was taken from a man aged 50 or older with Graves' hyperthyroidism. The sequencing input was blood. The chain recombines TRBV6-5 with TRBJ2-5; 13 bases are a match to TRBD2. The chain's CDR3 is CASSYTPRLAGGETQYF. The CDR3 nucleotides are TGTGCCAGCAGTTACACCCCTAGACTAGCGGGGGGTGAGACCCAGTACTTC.